The 16 T cell receptor beta chains presented below share a single source sample, sequenced in a study of cytomegalovirus exposure and HLA in healthy donors. The PCR made use of 60 Vbeta and 13 Jbeta primers. Profiled with immunoSEQ multiplex PCR; TCRdb holds only in-frame clones, not every one. The sample contains about 150,000 clones, 76% of which appear only once. The specimen was PBMCs. These TCRs come from a male donor in good health and CMV-seronegative.

The V gene is TRBV28, the J gene TRBJ2-7; D gene ambiguous. CDR3 size: 14 residues. The germline CDR1 and CDR2 sequences are MDHEN and SYDVKM. The V end lost 4 bases, the J end lost 7 bases, and 17 bases lay between the germline ends. The CDR3 loop is CASSSLTEFREQYF. Here the CDR3 DNA reads TGTGCCAGCAGTTCCCTGACTGAGTTTCGGGAGCAGTACTTC.

This clone was observed a few times. Written as DNA, the CDR3 is TGTGCCAGCAGCGCTCTGACAGGGCACTATGGCTACACCTTC. Protein sequence: CASSALTGHYGYTF. The V gene is TRBV7-6, the J gene TRBJ1-2, with 7 nucleotides matching TRBD1. V was pared by 5 bases and J by 3 bases, with 6 bases of the junction left unmatched. Germline loops: CDR1 SGHVS, CDR2 FNYEAQ. CDR3 length: 14 residues. The full variable domain, rest sourced from reference TRBV7-6 and TRBJ1-2, is GAGVSQSPRYKVTKRGQDVALRCDPISGHVSLYWYRQALGQGPEFLTYFNYEAQQDKSGLPNDRFSAERPEGSISTLTIQRTEQRDSAMYRCASSALTGHYGYTFGSGTRLTVV.

V is TRBV19 and J is TRBJ2-1, with TRBD2 matching over 9 bases. The germline V gene has CDR1 LNHDA and CDR2 SQIVND (reference sequence). V dropped 1 base and J dropped 6; count of bases not matched to a gene: 4. The CDR3 consists of 15 residues. CDR3 DNA sequence: TGTGCCAGTAGTATAGGCCTAGCGGGATTCAATGAGCAGTTCTTC. Amino acid sequence: CASSIGLAGFNEQFF.

The chain recombines TRBV5-3 with TRBJ1-1; TRBD1 aligns across 7 bases. TRBV5-3 is classed as an ORF, of uncertain function. The CDR3 consists of 18 residues. The V and J ends lost 2 bases and 0 bases, in that order; junction bases with no gene match: 13. The CDR3 DNA follows: TGTGCCAGAAGCTTACCAGACAGGGTTCGGTGGATGAACACTGAAGCTTTCTTT. Translating it yields CARSLPDRVRWMNTEAFF.

This chain uses TRBV5-6 with TRBJ2-3, with 11 positions matching TRBD2. This CDR3 contains 17 residues. V lost 1 base, J lost 1 base, and 5 bases stayed unmatched. The V gene's germline CDR1 is SGHDT and CDR2 YYEEEE. This CDR3 is CASSLLGTSGRTDTQYF. The CDR3 DNA reads as TGTGCCAGCAGCTTGTTAGGGACTAGCGGACGCACAGATACGCAGTATTTT.

The chain employs TRBV5-5 and TRBJ2-7; TRBD1 matches 8 bases. Per the germline V gene, CDR1 is SGHKS and CDR2 is YYEKEE (reference sequence). J lost 2 bases, V lost 4 bases, and 2 bases had no gene match. The CDR3 totals 13 residues. The CDR3 nucleotides read TGTGCCAGCAGCAAGGACAGGGCCTACGAGCAGTACTTC. Residues: CASSKDRAYEQYF. Full variable domain (rest looked up from reference TRBV5-5 and TRBJ2-7): DAGVTQSPTHLIKTRGQQVTLRCSPISGHKSVSWYQQVLGQGPQFIFQYYEKEERGRGNFPDRFSARQFPNYSSELNVNALLLGDSALYLCASSKDRAYEQYFGPGTRLTVT.

The chain joins TRBV18 to TRBJ1-2, with TRBD1 matching 7 bases. This CDR3 region has 13 residues. V shed 4 bases, J shed 6 bases, and the junction held 5 bases outside the gene matches. Germline CDR1 and CDR2: KGHSH and LQKENI. CDR3: CASSLRGLDGYTF. CDR3 nucleotides: TGTGCCAGCTCACTTAGGGGGCTGGATGGCTACACCTTC. Full variable domain (missing parts from reference TRBV18 and TRBJ1-2): NAGVMQNPRHLVRRRGQEARLRCSPMKGHSHVYWYRQLPEEGLKFMVYLQKENIIDESGMPKERFSAEFPKEGPSILRIQQVVRGDSAAYFCASSLRGLDGYTFGSGTRLTVV.

This clone was counted only a few times. In the same sample, other DNA sequences code for this CDR3. The V call is TRBV2, the J call TRBJ2-3; 7 nucleotides line up with TRBD1. After removal of 6 bases from V and 1 base from J, the junction contained 7 bases not matched to a gene. Germline V gene data show CDR1 as SNHLY and CDR2 as FYNNEI. The CDR3 is 15 residues long. The DNA for the CDR3 is TGTGCCAGCAGCGGTAGACAGGGTGGCACAGATACGCAGTATTTT. Translation gives CASSGRQGGTDTQYF.

CDR3 DNA sequence: TGTGCCAGCAGCTTGGAGTCGGGGGGGTACAATGAGCAGTTCTTC. Translating gives CASSLESGGYNEQFF. The rearrangement uses TRBV5-4 and TRBJ2-1; 8 bases line up with TRBD2. J gave up 4 bases and V 0 bases, and 3 bases lay outside the gene matches. CDR1 and CDR2 from the germline V gene are SGHNT and YYREEE (reference sequence). The CDR3 is 15 residues long.

The chain employs TRBV28 and TRBJ1-5, with a tentative D call TRBD1 (6 bases). CDR3 length: 16 amino acids. Germline V CDR1 and CDR2: MDHEN, SYDVKM. The ends were cut back, 3 bases at V and 6 bases at J, with 18 bases in the middle. Written as DNA, the CDR3 is TGTGCCAGCAGTTTGGGTGCAGGGGCGAACAGTCAGCCCCAGCATTTT. Amino acid sequence: CASSLGAGANSQPQHF.

This clone has more than one count but fewer than ten. CDR3 nucleotides: TGTGCCAGCAGTTTTAACAGGGATCAGCCCCAGCATTTT. This encodes CASSFNRDQPQHF. This chain connects TRBV27 to TRBJ1-5, with a possible D match to TRBD1 (6 bases). V dropped 3 bases and J dropped 5 bases, with 8 bases sitting between them. Per the germline V gene, CDR1 is MNHEY and CDR2 is SMNVEV (reference sequence). CDR3 size: 13 residues.

This chain joins TRBV7-6 and TRBJ1-1; D unresolved. The CDR3 length is 13 residues. V lost 1 base and J 7 bases, leaving 10 bases between the germline ends. Germline V gene lookup returns CDR1 SGHVS and CDR2 FNYEAQ. CDR3 sequence (DNA): TGTGCCAGCAGCTTAGGGCCCCGAAGTGAAGCTTTCTTT. Translated, it gives CASSLGPRSEAFF.

This clone came up a few times. The chain combines TRBV19 with TRBJ1-5; tentatively, D is TRBD1 (6 bases). The CDR3 spans 14 residues. Germline V gene sequence: CDR1 LNHDA, CDR2 SQIVND (reference sequence). Trimming took 4 bases from V and 0 from J, leaving 7 bases between them. The CDR3 DNA follows: TGTGCCAGTAGTAGACAGGTTAGCAATCAGCCCCAGCATTTT. This translates into CASSRQVSNQPQHF.

V gene TRBV28 combines with J gene TRBJ1-5; D not resolved. Germline V gives CDR1 MDHEN, CDR2 SYDVKM. Trimming left V 3 bases short and J 6 bases short, with 18 bases between. This CDR3 is 16 amino acids long. The chain's CDR3 is CASSFYFGSGGQPQHF. As DNA, the CDR3 is TGTGCCAGCAGTTTCTATTTCGGTAGTGGCGGTCAGCCCCAGCATTTT.

This rearrangement joins TRBV12-5 to TRBJ2-3; a weak D match, TRBD1 (5 bases). CDR1 LGHNT and CDR2 FRNRAP come from the germline V gene. Trimming took off 2 bases at V and 6 bases at J, with 9 bases between the two ends. The CDR3 totals 13 residues. CDR3 nucleotides: TGTGCTAGTGGTTTGAACTCAGGGGATACGCAGTATTTT. Its translation: CASGLNSGDTQYF.

Here the CDR3 DNA reads TGTGCCAGCAGTGAGGCGACAGGGATGAACACTGAAGCTTTCTTT. It yields the protein CASSEATGMNTEAFF. The rearrangement joins TRBV2 to TRBJ1-1, with 7 bases aligning to TRBD1. CDR1 SNHLY and CDR2 FYNNEI come from the germline V gene. Germline trimming cut 3 bases from V and 0 bases from J; bases unmatched to any gene: 4. The CDR3 has 15 amino acids.